This T cell receptor beta chain was recovered during a study of blood T cell repertoires in COVID-19. Study-level background: Italy, Spain and the United States were the sources of the convalescent and acute COVID-19 samples. PBMCs, B-cell-depleted T cells, or T cells provided the cDNA or gDNA that made up the material.

Per the study methods: Estimates of nucleated cell counts were drawn from the amplification of reference gene primers. Sequencing used immunoSEQ multiplex PCR; TCRdb keeps in-frame clones, though not all of them. V and J calls and clone size are as listed in that table; D and trimming were resolved from the DNA. Altogether a few hundred thousand clones are present, 90% being singletons, with the ten largest covering approximately 4%. The trim removed 0 bases at V and 8 bases at J, leaving 13 bases unmatched. The CDR3 runs to 17 residues. Germline lookup yields CDR1 SGHRS and CDR2 YFSETQ. Cohorts were determined from participant-reported clinical history.

This sequence originates from a woman aged 18-29 years with acute COVID-19. The sequenced material came from PBMCs or T cells enriched from blood (not recorded which). This rearrangement joins TRBV5-1 to TRBJ2-1; 8 nucleotides align to TRBD2. CDR3 protein: CASSLAWREAVIHEQFF. In DNA form, the CDR3 reads TGCGCCAGCAGCTTGGCCTGGCGGGAGGCCGTCATCCATGAGCAGTTCTTC. Together with reference TRBV5-1 and TRBJ2-1, the CDR3 gives the full variable domain: KAGVTQTPRYLIKTRGQQVTLSCSPISGHRSVSWYQQTPGQGLQFLFEYFSETQRNKGNFPGRFSGRQFSNSRSEMNVSTLELGDSALYLCASSLAWREAVIHEQFFGPGTRLTVL.